This is a list of T cell receptor beta chains from one sample in a study of brain T cells in children with intractable seizures. Libraries were prepared by immunoSEQ multiplex PCR; TCRdb keeps only in-frame clonotypes and omits some of them. Counted here are about 340,000 clones, over 90% occurring once; the ten biggest clones make up about 5.8%. Sequencing was performed on peripheral blood, taken less than 6 months after surgery. The origin of the receptors is a boy under two years old with tuberous sclerosis and intractable seizures. CDR3s include the opening cysteine and the closing phenylalanine or tryptophan. Fields, in order: V gene, J gene, clone size, D gene, CDR3 DNA, CDR3 protein. D genes are given only for firm matches. Only some rows state a clone size, as once, few, many or a class for expanded clones.

TRBV21-1	TRBJ2-5	-	-	TGTGCCAGCAGCACGCCCAGGGACTGCCGGGGTGAGACCCAGTACTTC	CASSTPRDCRGETQYF
TRBV13	TRBJ2-7	-	TRBD2	TGTGCCAGCAGCTTTGAAGGCGGGAGGTCCTACGAGCAGTACTTC	CASSFEGGRSYEQYF
TRBV19	TRBJ2-7	once	-	TGTGCCAGTAGTGCCGCAAGGGACTCCTACGAGCAGTACTTC	CASSAARDSYEQYF
TRBV6-5	TRBJ2-3	-	TRBD1	TGTGCCAGCAGTTATCGGACAGGGAGCACAGATACGCAGTATTTT	CASSYRTGSTDTQYF
TRBV27	TRBJ2-6	-	-	TGTGCCAGCCTAACCTCTGGGGCCAACGTCCTGACTTTC	CASLTSGANVLTF
TRBV7-6	TRBJ2-1	-	TRBD1	TGTGCCAGCAGCTTGAGGGATTCCGACAGGGGAAATGAGCAGTTCTTC	CASSLRDSDRGNEQFF
TRBV30	TRBJ1-1	-	-	TGTGCCTGGGAGCTAAGGGTGAACACTGAAGCTTTCTTT	CAWELRVNTEAFF
TRBV6-5	TRBJ2-7	-	TRBD2	TGTGCCAGCAGCCCGCTAGCGGGAGGGCGGGACGAGCAGTACTTC	CASSPLAGGRDEQYF
TRBV9	TRBJ1-6	-	-	TGTGCCAGCAGCCCAGGAACAGGGATTCTCGGACCCCTCCACTTT	CASSPGTGILGPLHF
TRBV20-1	TRBJ2-5	-	-	TGCAGTGTAATAGTAGGAGAGACCCAGTACTTC	CSVIVGETQYF
TRBV20-1	TRBJ1-1	-	-	TGCAGTGCTAGAGATCTCGTTGAAGCTTTCTTT	CSARDLVEAFF
TRBV30	TRBJ1-4	-	TRBD1	TGTGCCTGGACCACAAGGACAGGGTCGAATGAAAAACTGTTTTTT	CAWTTRTGSNEKLFF
TRBV18	TRBJ2-5	-	-	TGTGCCAGCTACGGCCAAGAGACCCAGTACTTC	CASYGQETQYF
TRBV6-4	TRBJ2-2	-	TRBD2	TGTGCCAGCAGTCGGACTAGCGGGAACACCGGGGAGCTGTTTTTT	CASSRTSGNTGELFF
TRBV7-3	TRBJ2-6	-	-	TGTGCCAGCAGCCCACAGGGCTCTGGGGCCAACGTCCTGACTTTC	CASSPQGSGANVLTF
TRBV29-1	TRBJ2-1	once	-	TGCAGCGCTATCGACCTCTCCAATGAGCAGTTCTTC	CSAIDLSNEQFF
TRBV2	TRBJ2-1	-	-	TGTGCCAGCGCAGACATGTATGAGCAGTTCTTC	CASADMYEQFF
TRBV30	TRBJ2-7	-	TRBD2	TGTGCCTGGGCAACTAGCGGGGTAACCTACGAGCAGTACTTC	CAWATSGVTYEQYF
TRBV18	TRBJ2-7	-	TRBD2	TGTGCCAGCTCACCATCTGGGGGGACTAGCGGGAGCTCCTACGAGCAGTACTTC	CASSPSGGTSGSSYEQYF
TRBV3-1/TRBV3-2	TRBJ2-2	-	TRBD2	TGTGCCAGCAGCCAAGATTTGAGGCGGGAGTCGGGCACCGGGGAGCTGTTTTTT	CASSQDLRRESGTGELFF
TRBV19	TRBJ2-1	-	-	TGTGCCAGTAGTCCAACGGGGGGGACAGGGCTCCCAACGTACAATGAGCAGTTCTTC	CASSPTGGTGLPTYNEQFF
TRBV2	TRBJ2-7	once	-	TGTGCCAGCAGTGGGACAGTCTACGAGCAGTACTTC	CASSGTVYEQYF
TRBV14	TRBJ1-2	-	-	TGTGCCAGCAGCTCTTCTCGAACGGGTGGCTACACCTTC	CASSSSRTGGYTF
TRBV28	TRBJ1-1	-	-	TGTGCCAGCAGTCCGACCGGAGGGAGGAACACTGAAGCTTTCTTT	CASSPTGGRNTEAFF
TRBV15	TRBJ2-1	-	TRBD2	TGTGCCACCAGCAGAGATGAAGGGACTAGCGGGCGGCAGTTCTTC	CATSRDEGTSGRQFF
TRBV2	TRBJ2-3	once	TRBD1	TGTGCCAGCAGGTCGGACAGGGTTCAGGGAGATACGCAGTATTTT	CASRSDRVQGDTQYF